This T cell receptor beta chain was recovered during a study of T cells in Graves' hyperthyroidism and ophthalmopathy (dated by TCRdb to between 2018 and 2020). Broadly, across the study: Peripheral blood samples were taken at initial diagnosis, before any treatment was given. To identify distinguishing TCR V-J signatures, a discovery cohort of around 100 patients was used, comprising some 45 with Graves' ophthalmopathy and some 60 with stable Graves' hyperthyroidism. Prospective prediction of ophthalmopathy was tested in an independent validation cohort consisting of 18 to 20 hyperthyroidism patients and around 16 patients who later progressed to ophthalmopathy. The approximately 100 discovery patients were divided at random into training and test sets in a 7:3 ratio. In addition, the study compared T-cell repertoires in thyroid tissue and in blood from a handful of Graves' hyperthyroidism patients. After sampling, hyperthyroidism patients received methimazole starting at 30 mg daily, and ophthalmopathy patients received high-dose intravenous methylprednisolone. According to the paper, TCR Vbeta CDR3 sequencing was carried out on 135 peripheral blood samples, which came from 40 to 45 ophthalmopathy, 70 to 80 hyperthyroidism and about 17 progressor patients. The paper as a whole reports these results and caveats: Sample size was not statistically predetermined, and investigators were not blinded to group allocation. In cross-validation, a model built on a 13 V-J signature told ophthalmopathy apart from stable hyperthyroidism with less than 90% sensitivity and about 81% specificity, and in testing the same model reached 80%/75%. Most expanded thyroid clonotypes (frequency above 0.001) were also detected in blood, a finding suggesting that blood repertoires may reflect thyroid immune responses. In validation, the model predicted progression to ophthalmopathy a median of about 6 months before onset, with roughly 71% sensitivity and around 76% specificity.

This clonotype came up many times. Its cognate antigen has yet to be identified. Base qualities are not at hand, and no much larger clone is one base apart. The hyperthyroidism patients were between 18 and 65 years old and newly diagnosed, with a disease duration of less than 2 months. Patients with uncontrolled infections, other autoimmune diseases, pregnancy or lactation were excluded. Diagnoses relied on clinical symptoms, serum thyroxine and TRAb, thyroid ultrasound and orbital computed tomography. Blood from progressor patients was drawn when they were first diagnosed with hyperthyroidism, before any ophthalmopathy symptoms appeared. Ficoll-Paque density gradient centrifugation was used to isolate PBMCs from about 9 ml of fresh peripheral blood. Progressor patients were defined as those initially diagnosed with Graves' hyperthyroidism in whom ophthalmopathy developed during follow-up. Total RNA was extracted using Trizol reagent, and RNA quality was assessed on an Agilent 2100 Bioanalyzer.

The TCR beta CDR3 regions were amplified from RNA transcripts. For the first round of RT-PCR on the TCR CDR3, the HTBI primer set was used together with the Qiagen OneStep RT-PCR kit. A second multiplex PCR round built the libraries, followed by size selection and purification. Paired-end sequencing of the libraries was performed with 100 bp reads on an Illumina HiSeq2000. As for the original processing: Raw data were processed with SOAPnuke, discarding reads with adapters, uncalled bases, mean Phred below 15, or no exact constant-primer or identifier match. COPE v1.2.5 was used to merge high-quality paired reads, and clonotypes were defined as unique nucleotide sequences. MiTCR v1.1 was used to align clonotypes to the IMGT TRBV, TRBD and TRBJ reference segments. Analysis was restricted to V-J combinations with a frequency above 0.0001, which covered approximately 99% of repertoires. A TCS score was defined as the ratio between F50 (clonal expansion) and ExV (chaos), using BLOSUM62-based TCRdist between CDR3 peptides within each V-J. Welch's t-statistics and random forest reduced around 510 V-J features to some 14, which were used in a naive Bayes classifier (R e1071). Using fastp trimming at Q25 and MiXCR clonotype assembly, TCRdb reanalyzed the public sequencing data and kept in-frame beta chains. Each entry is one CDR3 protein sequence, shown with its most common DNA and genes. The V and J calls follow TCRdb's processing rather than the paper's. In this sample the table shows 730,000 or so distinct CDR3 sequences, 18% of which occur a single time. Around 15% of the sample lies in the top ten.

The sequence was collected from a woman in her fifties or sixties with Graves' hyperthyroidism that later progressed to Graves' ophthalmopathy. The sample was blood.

The DNA sequence is TGTGCCAGCAGCCAAGACGTCGGGTTGGAGACCCAGTACTTC. Translation gives CASSQDVGLETQYF. The sequence is built from TRBV3-1 and TRBJ2-5, with no reliable assignment of the D segment. The junction shows trimming of 0 bases on V and 5 bases on J, plus 10 bases between the germline ends. Including the terminal cysteine and phenylalanine, the CDR3 comprises 14 residues. Of all the DNA, just the CDR3 is kept, 42 bases in frame from base 1. The germline V gene (reference sequence) supplies CDR1 LGHDT and CDR2 YNNKEL.